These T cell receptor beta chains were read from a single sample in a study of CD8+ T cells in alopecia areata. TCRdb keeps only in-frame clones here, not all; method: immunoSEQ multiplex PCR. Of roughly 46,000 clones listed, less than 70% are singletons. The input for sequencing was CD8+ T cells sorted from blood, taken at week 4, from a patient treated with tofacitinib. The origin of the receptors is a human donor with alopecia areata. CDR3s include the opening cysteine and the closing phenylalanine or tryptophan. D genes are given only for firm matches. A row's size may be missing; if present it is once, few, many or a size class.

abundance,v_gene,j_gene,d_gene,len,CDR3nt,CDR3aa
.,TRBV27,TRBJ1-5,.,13,TGTGCCAGCAGCTCCACAGGTAGTCAGCCCCAGCATTTT,CASSSTGSQPQHF
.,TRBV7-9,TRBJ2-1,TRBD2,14,TGTGCCAGCAGTTTCAGCGGGGGAAAAAATGAGCAGTTCTTC,CASSFSGGKNEQFF
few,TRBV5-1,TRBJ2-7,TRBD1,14,TGCGCCAGCAGCTTCGGGACAGGGGACTACGAGCAGTACTTC,CASSFGTGDYEQYF
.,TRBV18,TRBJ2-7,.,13,TGTGCCAGCTCACCAGGAAAAACCTACGAGCAGTACTTC,CASSPGKTYEQYF
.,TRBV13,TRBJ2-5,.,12,TGTGCCAGCAGCCCGGCCGGGGAGACCCAGTACTTC,CASSPAGETQYF
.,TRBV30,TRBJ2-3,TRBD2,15,TGTGCCTGGAGTGCGCTAGCGGGGAGCACAGATACGCAGTATTTT,CAWSALAGSTDTQYF
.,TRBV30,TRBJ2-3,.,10,TGTGCCTGGAGAGGGGATACGCAGTATTTT,CAWRGDTQYF
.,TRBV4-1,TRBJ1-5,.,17,TGCGCCAGCAGCCAAGTCTCGGTAACTGGGGGAAATCAGCCCCAGCATTTT,CASSQVSVTGGNQPQHF
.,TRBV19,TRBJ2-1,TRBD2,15,TGTGCCAGTAGCCCCACTAGCGGGGGGGCCTATGAGCAGTTCTTC,CASSPTSGGAYEQFF
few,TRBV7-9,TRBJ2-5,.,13,TGTGCCAGCAGCTTACAGTCCCAAGAGACCCAGTACTTC,CASSLQSQETQYF
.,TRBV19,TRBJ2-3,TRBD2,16,TGTGCCAGTACCTCGGGACTAGCGGGGGACGGAGATACGCAGTATTTT,CASTSGLAGDGDTQYF
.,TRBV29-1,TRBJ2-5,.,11,TGCAGCGTTGAATCCGGGGAGACCCAGTACTTC,CSVESGETQYF
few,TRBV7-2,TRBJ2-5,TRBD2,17,TGTGCCAGCAGCCCGGGGCTTCGAGTAGCGGGGTTGGAGACCCAGTACTTC,CASSPGLRVAGLETQYF
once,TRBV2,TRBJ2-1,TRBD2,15,TGTGCCAGCAGTGTCCCCGGGACTAGCGTTTATGAGCAGTTCTTC,CASSVPGTSVYEQFF
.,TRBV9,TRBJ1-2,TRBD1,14,TGTGCCAGCAGCCCGGAGGGGGACAGGGGTGGCTACACCTTC,CASSPEGDRGGYTF
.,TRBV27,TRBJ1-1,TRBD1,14,TGTGCCAGCAGTTTGCGACAGGGGCTCACTGAAGCTTTCTTT,CASSLRQGLTEAFF